This T cell receptor beta chain was retrieved from a study of blood T cell repertoires in COVID-19. The CDR3 covers 15 residues. The germline V gene encodes CDR1 SGHVS and CDR2 FQNEAQ. Trimming removed 5 bases from V and 2 bases from J; junction bases left unmatched: 6. The repertoire was sequenced with immunoSEQ multiplex PCR; TCRdb's copy has only in-frame clones and lacks some. The sample consists of around 72,000 clones, around four fifths of them appearing once. Sequenced input: peripheral blood. The chain links TRBV7-8 to TRBJ1-3, with 7 nucleotides matching TRBD1. This TCR derives from a woman of 80 years or more with acute or convalescent COVID-19. DNA for the CDR3: TGTGCCAGCAGCCAGACAGGGTTCACTGGAAACACCATATATTTT. The encoded protein is CASSQTGFTGNTIYF.